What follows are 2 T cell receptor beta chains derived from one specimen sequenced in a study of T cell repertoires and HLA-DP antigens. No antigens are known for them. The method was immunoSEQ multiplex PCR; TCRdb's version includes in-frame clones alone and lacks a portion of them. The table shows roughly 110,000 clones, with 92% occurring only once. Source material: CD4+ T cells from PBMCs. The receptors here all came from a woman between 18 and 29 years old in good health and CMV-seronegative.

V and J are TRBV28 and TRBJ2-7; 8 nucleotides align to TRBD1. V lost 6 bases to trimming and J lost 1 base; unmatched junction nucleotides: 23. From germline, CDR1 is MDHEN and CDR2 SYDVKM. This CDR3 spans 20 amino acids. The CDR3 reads CASRRYSTGGLKPGSYEQYF. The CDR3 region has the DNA TGTGCCAGCAGACGCTATAGTACAGGGGGGCTAAAACCTGGGTCCTACGAGCAGTACTTC.

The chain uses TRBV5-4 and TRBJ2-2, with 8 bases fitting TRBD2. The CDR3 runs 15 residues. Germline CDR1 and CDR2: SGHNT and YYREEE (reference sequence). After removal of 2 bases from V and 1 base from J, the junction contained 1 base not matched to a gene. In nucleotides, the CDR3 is TGTGCCAGCAGCTTAAGCGGGAGGAACACCGGGGAGCTGTTTTTT. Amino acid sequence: CASSLSGRNTGELFF.